The 16 T cell receptor beta chains reported below all come from one sample, sequenced in a study of shared clonotypes between healthy human individuals. Naive CD8 isolation took CD45RO-negative cells positively selected for CCR7 and excluded terminally differentiated effector memory CD45RA+ cells. The data were produced by immunoSEQ multiplex PCR, yet TCRdb's version contains in-frame clones alone and is incomplete. Of roughly 890,000 clones in the sample, 90% to 95% were seen once. Sequencing was performed on naive CD8+ T cells sorted from blood. These receptors were taken from a man aged 25 to 45 in good health.

The chain joins TRBV27 to TRBJ2-1; 8 positions match TRBD2. This CDR3 is built from 14 residues. V lost 5 bases to trimming and J lost 8 bases; unmatched junction nucleotides: 8. Germline V CDR1 and CDR2: MNHEY, SMNVEV (reference sequence). The CDR3 DNA reads TGTGCCAGCAGTCCAGGACTAGCAAGTCATGAGCAGTTCTTC. It translates to CASSPGLASHEQFF.

The gene calls are TRBV7-8 and TRBJ1-1; D possibly corresponds to TRBD1 (6 bases). CDR1 is SGHVS and CDR2 is FQNEAQ in the germline V gene. V dropped 3 bases and J dropped 6 bases, with 14 bases sitting between them. This CDR3 region has 14 residues. This CDR3 reads CASSFMRGVPEAFF. In DNA form, the CDR3 reads TGTGCCAGCAGCTTTATGAGGGGGGTGCCTGAAGCTTTCTTT.

V is TRBV9 and J is TRBJ2-1; 8 bases are a match to TRBD1. Germline V gene sequence: CDR1 SGDLS, CDR2 YYNGEE. There are 14 residues in the CDR3. V trimming: 3 bases; J trimming: 6 bases; junction bases outside the gene matches: 5. The CDR3: CASSEGTGGNEQFF. CDR3 DNA sequence: TGTGCCAGCAGCGAGGGGACAGGTGGCAATGAGCAGTTCTTC.

Concerning this clone itself: In the same sample, other DNA sequences code for this CDR3. The chain combines TRBV4-3 with TRBJ2-7; 8 bases map to TRBD1. With 1 base clipped from V and 4 bases from J, the junction kept 3 bases outside the gene matches. This CDR3 is built from 14 residues. Germline V lookup: CDR1 LGHNA, CDR2 YSLEER. CDR3 nucleotide sequence: TGCGCCAGCAGCCAAGGCCAGGGGGCGTACGAGCAGTACTTC. This encodes CASSQGQGAYEQYF.

This chain connects TRBV27 to TRBJ2-5, with TRBD2 as a possible D gene (5 bases). Germline V gene sequence: CDR1 MNHEY, CDR2 SMNVEV (reference sequence). This CDR3 is built from 16 residues. Between the trimmed V and J ends, which lost 3 bases and 2 bases, there was a span of 16 bases. CDR3 DNA: TGTGCCAGCAGTTTCCAGCGGACCATAGGACAAGAGACCCAGTACTTC. Residues: CASSFQRTIGQETQYF.

This chain connects TRBV5-4 to TRBJ1-2; weak D call: TRBD1 (6 bases). The CDR3 runs 14 residues. V was pared by 4 bases and J by 4 bases, with 14 bases between. Germline CDR1 reads SGHNT; CDR2 reads YYREEE (reference sequence). The CDR3 region is CASSPRDIIYGYTF. The CDR3 DNA follows: TGTGCCAGCAGCCCTAGGGACATTATCTATGGCTACACCTTC. Using reference TRBV5-4 and TRBJ1-2 for the parts outside the CDR3, the full variable domain is ETGVTQSPTHLIKTRGQQVTLRCSSQSGHNTVSWYQQALGQGPQFIFQYYREEENGRGNFPPRFSGLQFPNYSSELNVNALELDDSALYLCASSPRDIIYGYTFGSGTRLTVV.

The chain links TRBV4-1 to TRBJ2-2, with 9 nucleotides matching TRBD2. Germline loops: CDR1 MGHRA, CDR2 YSYEKL. The CDR3 covers 15 residues. V was pared by 7 bases and J by 3 bases, with 6 bases of the junction left unmatched. CDR3 nucleotides: TGCGCCAGCAACCGACTAGCGGCAGACACCGGGGAGCTGTTTTTT. Residues: CASNRLAADTGELFF.

The V gene is TRBV27, the J gene TRBJ2-4; the match to TRBD1 covers 7 bases. The CDR3 covers 13 residues. CDR1 and CDR2 from the germline V gene are MNHEY and SMNVEV (reference sequence). The J segment lost 9 bases and the V segment lost 3 bases, leaving 5 bases of the junction unmatched. This CDR3 is CASSLTGLGIQYF. Here the CDR3 DNA reads TGTGCCAGCAGTTTGACAGGGTTGGGCATTCAGTACTTC.

A note on this clone: Additional DNA sequences in this sample encode the identical CDR3. V gene TRBV29-1 combines with J gene TRBJ2-1, with TRBD2 matching over 10 bases. The V and J ends lost 7 bases and 3 bases, in that order; junction bases with no gene match: 3. This CDR3 is built from 13 residues. Looked up from germline, CDR1 is SQVTM and CDR2 is ANQGSEA. The CDR3 nucleotides are TGCAGCGCCCGGACTAGCGGCTACAATGAGCAGTTCTTC. This codes for CSARTSGYNEQFF.

This clone has just one count. V is TRBV10-3 and J is TRBJ1-1; no reliable D call. Trimming stripped 3 bases from V and 2 bases from J, with 7 bases between. This CDR3 has 13 amino acids. Germline lookup yields CDR1 ENHRY and CDR2 SYGVKD. CDR3 amino acids: CAISEAGNTEAFF. The CDR3 DNA sequence: TGTGCCATCAGTGAAGCGGGTAACACTGAAGCTTTCTTT.

V usage is TRBV5-4 and J usage is TRBJ1-4; 8 nucleotides agree with TRBD1. Trimming removed 4 bases from V and 8 bases from J; junction bases left unmatched: 10. CDR3 length: 15 residues. Germline V gene data show CDR1 as SGHNT and CDR2 as YYREEE (reference sequence). The CDR3 protein is CASSRMDRDREKLFF. The CDR3 DNA sequence: TGTGCCAGCAGCCGAATGGACAGGGACAGGGAAAAACTGTTTTTT. The whole variable domain, remainder taken from reference TRBV5-4 and TRBJ1-4, is ETGVTQSPTHLIKTRGQQVTLRCSSQSGHNTVSWYQQALGQGPQFIFQYYREEENGRGNFPPRFSGLQFPNYSSELNVNALELDDSALYLCASSRMDRDREKLFFGSGTQLSVL.

The chain combines TRBV5-1 with TRBJ2-1; D is undetermined. CDR3 length: 14 residues. V was trimmed by 5 bases and J by 0 bases, leaving 9 bases between them. Germline loops: CDR1 SGHRS, CDR2 YFSETQ. In DNA, the CDR3 is TGCGCCAGCAGAGGCCCCCTCTCCTACAATGAGCAGTTCTTC. Translated: CASRGPLSYNEQFF.

The chain's CDR3 is CASSLASGTRLYNEQFF. Here the CDR3 DNA reads TGTGCCAGCAGCTTAGCTTCCGGGACTAGACTTTACAATGAGCAGTTCTTC. The J gene is TRBJ2-1, the V gene TRBV11-3; the match to TRBD2 covers 8 bases. Losses at the gene ends were 1 base for V and 4 bases for J; bases not matched to a gene: 9. The CDR3 loop spans 17 amino acids. Germline CDR1 is SGHNT and CDR2 is YENEEA.

About this clone itself: The sample carries other DNA sequences with the same CDR3. The rearrangement links TRBV27 to TRBJ2-1, with 11 bases fitting TRBD2. The V and J ends lost 5 bases and 6 bases, in that order; junction bases with no gene match: 3. The CDR3 runs 14 residues. Germline CDR1 and CDR2: MNHEY and SMNVEV (reference sequence). The CDR3 region is CASSGTSGSNEQFF. The CDR3 DNA reads TGTGCCAGCAGTGGGACTAGCGGTTCCAATGAGCAGTTCTTC.

This clone was recorded only once. At one boundary the junction diverges from the germline segment, which might be a read error. J is TRBJ2-7 and V is TRBV27; 7 bases fit TRBD2. This CDR3 is built from 12 residues. Germline assignment: CDR1 MNHEY and CDR2 SMNVEV (reference sequence). CDR3 DNA: TGTGCCAGCAGCGCCGAAGCAGGGAGGGTTAACTTC. It specifies CASSAEAGRVNF.

The chain combines TRBV4-1 with TRBJ1-1, with D tentatively TRBD1 (6 bases). CDR3 size: 13 residues. Germline V gives CDR1 MGHRA, CDR2 YSYEKL. Trimming stripped 2 bases from V and 7 bases from J, with 11 bases between. CDR3 in DNA: TGCGCCAGCAGCCAATTGGGGGCGGTTGAAGCTTTCTTT. This translates into CASSQLGAVEAFF.